The T cell receptor beta chain under discussion was sequenced for a study of beta chain features in type 1 diabetes. Whole-study results and caveats: Cells with high TCR expression could be over-represented when cDNA is sequenced. TCRB CDR3 length was moderately but significantly reduced in all four CD4+ subsets of Type 1 diabetes patients. There were fewer insertions and more deletions at the VDJ junctions of type 1 diabetes patients.

What was sequenced were expressed TCRB transcripts, since all of the isolated RNA had been reverse transcribed. Data came from immunoSEQ multiplex PCR; TCRdb stores just in-frame clones and leaves some out. Of 600,000 to 700,000 clones listed, approximately 13% were seen once; the top ten hold around 0.12%. The authors took one heparinised blood draw, averaging about 116 mL, from each donor. A CD45RO/CCR7/CD25/CD127/CD95/CD27 panel sorted naive, central memory, regulatory and stem cell-like memory CD4+ cells. This clone was picked up a small number of times. What it recognizes is unknown. The CDR3 totals 15 residues. With 4 bases removed from V and 8 bases from J, the gap between germline ends came to 18 bases. The germline V gene has CDR1 SGHAT and CDR2 FQNNGV.

V gene TRBV11-2 combines with J gene TRBJ2-1; D is possibly TRBD1 or TRBD2 (5 bases each). Material: naive CD4+ T cells from blood. The source of this sequence is a man younger than 40 with type 1 diabetes. CDR3 DNA: TGTGCCAGCAGCTCCCCGGGACGGCCTTTGGATGAGCAGTTCTTC. Amino acid sequence: CASSSPGRPLDEQFF.